A single sample is the source of the 7 T cell receptor beta chains below, sequenced in a study of T cell changes during pregnancy in multiple sclerosis. Sequencing was performed with immunoSEQ multiplex PCR; in TCRdb, only in-frame clones are kept and a portion is missing. The table lists some 45,000 clones, 70% to 90% of them singletons. The sample in question was CD4+ T cells from peripheral blood mononuclear cells, obtained after pregnancy. These receptor sequences come from a female donor with multiple sclerosis, enrolled in a pregnancy study.

The rearrangement uses TRBV2 and TRBJ1-3; no reliable D call. The CDR3 spans 15 residues. Germline loops: CDR1 SNHLY, CDR2 FYNNEI. Trimming took 5 bases from V and 3 from J, leaving 14 bases between them. CDR3 bases: TGTGCCAGCAGTCCCCGCGGGATCCTTGGAAACACCATATATTTT. It yields the protein CASSPRGILGNTIYF.

The V gene is TRBV7-9, the J gene TRBJ1-2; D remains ambiguous. The ends were cut back, 3 bases at V and 0 bases at J, with 11 bases in the middle. Germline CDR1 SEHNR, CDR2 FQNEAQ (reference sequence). The CDR3 extends over 15 amino acids. CDR3 loop: CASSLSAASNYGYTF. CDR3 DNA sequence: TGTGCCAGCAGCTTGTCCGCGGCGTCTAACTATGGCTACACCTTC.

This sequence joins TRBV5-6 and TRBJ2-1, with a tentative D call TRBD2 (6 bases). The germline CDR1 and CDR2 sequences are SGHDT and YYEEEE. This CDR3 is built from 16 residues. Trimming left V 3 bases short and J 2 bases short, with 15 bases between. CDR3 sequence reads: CASSSRRAGTYNEQFF. The CDR3 bases are TGTGCCAGCAGCTCGCGACGAGCGGGTACCTACAATGAGCAGTTCTTC.

The V call is TRBV30, the J call TRBJ2-2, with a possible D match to TRBD1 (6 bases). The CDR3 contains 13 residues. Per the germline V gene, CDR1 is GTSNPN and CDR2 is SVGIG (reference sequence). V was cut by 8 bases and J by 6 bases, with 16 bases left in between. The CDR3 nucleotides read TGTGCCGGGACATTGTGGCTAGCCGGGGAGCTGTTTTTT. Its translation is CAGTLWLAGELFF. Complete variable domain (other parts from reference TRBV30 and TRBJ2-2): SQTIHQWPATLVQPVGSPLSLECTVEGTSNPNLYWYRQAAGRGLQLLFYSVGIGQISSEVPQNLSASRPQDRQFILSSKKLLLSDSGFYLCAGTLWLAGELFFGEGSRLTVL.

This clone occurred a few times. This chain links TRBV5-6 with TRBJ1-2; D is uncertain. Trimming stripped 2 bases from V and 8 bases from J, with 13 bases between. This CDR3 is 13 amino acids long. CDR1 SGHDT and CDR2 YYEEEE come from the germline V gene. The CDR3 here is CASSLIETLGYTF. For the CDR3, the DNA is TGTGCCAGCAGCTTAATCGAGACTCTGGGCTACACCTTC.

The chain uses TRBV2 and TRBJ1-2; 7 nucleotides agree with TRBD1. Germline V gene sequence: CDR1 SNHLY, CDR2 FYNNEI. This CDR3 is built from 16 residues. J gave up 5 bases and V 5 bases, and 14 bases lay outside the gene matches. For the CDR3, the DNA is TGTGCCAGCAGTAAATTATCCGGACAGGAGGCTTATGGCTACACCTTC. Protein sequence: CASSKLSGQEAYGYTF.

A few counts support this clone. This sequence joins TRBV29-1 and TRBJ2-7; TRBD2 aligns across 14 bases. This CDR3 contains 15 residues. Germline V gene sequence: CDR1 SQVTM, CDR2 ANQGSEA. With 1 base clipped from V and 5 bases from J, the junction kept 4 bases outside the gene matches. CDR3 sequence: CSVEGLAGGLDEQYF. In DNA, the CDR3 is TGCAGCGTTGAAGGACTAGCGGGGGGGCTGGACGAGCAGTACTTC.